These T cell receptor beta chains were read from a single sample in a study of tumor-infiltrating lymphocytes in primary liver carcinoma. TCRdb reprocessed the multiplex PCR reads via MiXCR and lists one record per CDR3 protein. The sample yields some 190,000 distinct CDR3 sequences, less than 65% seen once. The sample taken for sequencing was peripheral blood. The receptors stem from a man in his forties with primary liver carcinoma and hepatitis B virus infection. CDR3s include the opening cysteine and the closing phenylalanine or tryptophan. The order of the fields is clone size, V gene, D gene, J gene, CDR3 protein, CDR3 DNA. D genes are given only for firm matches. Expanded clones are given a class, and other clones once, few, many or no size at all.

clone size: few
V gene: TRBV5-5
D gene: -
J gene: TRBJ1-5
CDR3 protein: CASSLAGVGQPQHF
CDR3 DNA: TGTGCCAGCAGCTTGGCAGGGGTTGGTCAGCCCCAGCATTTT

clone size: few
V gene: TRBV7-8
D gene: -
J gene: TRBJ2-7
CDR3 protein: CASSTRDTSYEQYF
CDR3 DNA: TGTGCCAGCAGCACCAGGGACACCTCCTACGAGCAGTACTTC

clone size: few
V gene: TRBV30
D gene: -
J gene: TRBJ2-5
CDR3 protein: CAWSVTRGETQYF
CDR3 DNA: TGTGCCTGGAGTGTTACTAGGGGTGAGACCCAGTACTTC

clone size: few
V gene: TRBV29-1
D gene: -
J gene: TRBJ1-2
CDR3 protein: CSVDSGGYGYTF
CDR3 DNA: TGCAGCGTCGATAGCGGAGGGTATGGCTACACCTTC

clone size: -
V gene: TRBV12-5
D gene: -
J gene: TRBJ2-3
CDR3 protein: CASAQGSTDTQYF
CDR3 DNA: TGTGCTAGTGCCCAGGGTAGCACAGATACGCAGTATTTT

clone size: -
V gene: TRBV6-5
D gene: -
J gene: TRBJ2-2
CDR3 protein: CASSPAWGSGGELFF
CDR3 DNA: TGTGCCAGCAGTCCGGCGTGGGGTTCAGGGGGGGAGCTGTTTTTT

clone size: -
V gene: TRBV10-2
D gene: -
J gene: TRBJ1-1
CDR3 protein: CASSGSRLGPNTEAFF
CDR3 DNA: TGCGCCAGCAGCGGATCCAGGCTGGGGCCGAACACTGAAGCTTTCTTT

clone size: -
V gene: TRBV29-1
D gene: -
J gene: TRBJ2-7
CDR3 protein: CSVENGGESYEQYF
CDR3 DNA: TGCAGCGTCGAAAATGGGGGTGAATCCTACGAGCAGTACTTC

clone size: -
V gene: TRBV11-2
D gene: TRBD1
J gene: TRBJ2-3
CDR3 protein: CASGLLGQGKVDTQYF
CDR3 DNA: TGTGCCAGCGGCTTATTGGGACAGGGGAAAGTAGATACGCAGTATTTT

clone size: -
V gene: TRBV24-1
D gene: TRBD1
J gene: TRBJ2-1
CDR3 protein: CATGEQGYNEQFF
CDR3 DNA: TGTGCCACCGGGGAACAGGGGTACAATGAGCAGTTCTTC

clone size: -
V gene: TRBV7-9
D gene: TRBD1
J gene: TRBJ1-2
CDR3 protein: CASSGLGQPLGYGYTF
CDR3 DNA: TGTGCCAGCAGCGGCCTGGGACAGCCCCTTGGCTATGGCTACACCTTC

clone size: few
V gene: TRBV6-1
D gene: TRBD2
J gene: TRBJ2-1
CDR3 protein: CASIWTSASYLYNEQFF
CDR3 DNA: TGTGCCAGCATATGGACTAGCGCAAGTTATCTCTACAATGAGCAGTTCTTC

clone size: -
V gene: TRBV5-4
D gene: -
J gene: TRBJ1-1
CDR3 protein: CASSLDSGADTEAFF
CDR3 DNA: TGTGCCAGCAGCTTGGATTCGGGGGCCGACACTGAAGCTTTCTTT

clone size: -
V gene: TRBV11-2
D gene: -
J gene: TRBJ2-7
CDR3 protein: CATSYGYTTYKQYF
CDR3 DNA: TGTGCCACCAGCTATGGGTACACTACCTACAAGCAGTACTTC

clone size: many
V gene: TRBV29-1
D gene: -
J gene: TRBJ2-2
CDR3 protein: CSVEDSSGGELFF
CDR3 DNA: TGCAGCGTTGAAGATTCCAGCGGCGGGGAGCTGTTTTTT

clone size: -
V gene: TRBV6-5
D gene: TRBD1
J gene: TRBJ2-7
CDR3 protein: CASSSTGTGSYGQYF
CDR3 DNA: TGTGCCAGCAGTTCAACCGGGACAGGCTCCTACGGGCAGTACTTC

clone size: -
V gene: TRBV5-4
D gene: TRBD2
J gene: TRBJ2-5
CDR3 protein: CASSFLAAGREETQYF
CDR3 DNA: TGTGCCAGCAGCTTTCTAGCGGCGGGAAGAGAGGAGACCCAGTACTTC

clone size: -
V gene: TRBV5-1
D gene: -
J gene: TRBJ2-7
CDR3 protein: CASSWEAGPSYEQYF
CDR3 DNA: TGCGCCAGCAGCTGGGAGGCAGGACCTTCCTACGAGCAGTACTTC

clone size: -
V gene: TRBV12-3/TRBV12-4
D gene: -
J gene: TRBJ1-1
CDR3 protein: CASTNPEGGTEAFF
CDR3 DNA: TGTGCCAGCACCAACCCCGAGGGGGGCACTGAAGCTTTCTTT

clone size: few
V gene: TRBV10-3
D gene: -
J gene: TRBJ1-5
CDR3 protein: CAISDSRGKDQPQHF
CDR3 DNA: TGTGCCATCAGTGACTCAAGGGGAAAAGATCAGCCCCAGCATTTT

clone size: many
V gene: TRBV11-2
D gene: -
J gene: TRBJ2-7
CDR3 protein: CASSKTSRFEQYF
CDR3 DNA: TGTGCCAGCAGTAAGACTAGTCGTTTCGAGCAGTACTTC

clone size: -
V gene: TRBV7-9
D gene: -
J gene: TRBJ2-5
CDR3 protein: CTSSLNSGQETQYF
CDR3 DNA: TGTACCAGCAGCTTAAACAGCGGGCAAGAGACCCAGTACTTC

clone size: -
V gene: TRBV29-1
D gene: -
J gene: TRBJ2-1
CDR3 protein: CSAQGGHYYNEQFF
CDR3 DNA: TGCAGCGCTCAGGGGGGGCACTACTACAATGAGCAGTTCTTC

clone size: few
V gene: TRBV11-2
D gene: -
J gene: TRBJ1-2
CDR3 protein: CASSPRTEEGYTF
CDR3 DNA: TGTGCCAGCAGCCCAAGGACGGAGGAAGGCTACACCTTC

clone size: -
V gene: TRBV11-2
D gene: TRBD1
J gene: TRBJ2-7
CDR3 protein: CASSPRGRSSYEQYF
CDR3 DNA: TGTGCCAGCAGCCCTAGGGGGCGAAGCTCCTACGAGCAGTACTTC

clone size: -
V gene: TRBV6-5
D gene: -
J gene: TRBJ2-7
CDR3 protein: CASSPPGHRYEQYF
CDR3 DNA: TGTGCCAGCAGCCCTCCGGGACACCGCTACGAGCAGTACTTC

clone size: -
V gene: TRBV4-1
D gene: TRBD1
J gene: TRBJ2-7
CDR3 protein: CASSQEPGQGLDEQYF
CDR3 DNA: TGCGCCAGCAGCCAGGAACCGGGACAGGGGCTCGACGAGCAGTATTTC